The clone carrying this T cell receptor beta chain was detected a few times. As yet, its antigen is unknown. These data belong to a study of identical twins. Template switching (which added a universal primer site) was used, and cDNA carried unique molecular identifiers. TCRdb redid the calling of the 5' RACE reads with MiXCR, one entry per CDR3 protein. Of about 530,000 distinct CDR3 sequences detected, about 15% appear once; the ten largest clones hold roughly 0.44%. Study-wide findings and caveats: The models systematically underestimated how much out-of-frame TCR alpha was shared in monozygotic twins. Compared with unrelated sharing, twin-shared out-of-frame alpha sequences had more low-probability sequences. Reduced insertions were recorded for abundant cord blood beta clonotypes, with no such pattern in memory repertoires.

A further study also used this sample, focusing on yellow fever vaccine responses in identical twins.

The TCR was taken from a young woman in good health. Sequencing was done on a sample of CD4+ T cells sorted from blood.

The CDR3 loop is CASSLLNSPNYGYTF. CDR3 nucleotides: TGTGCCAGCAGCTTATTAAACTCCCCCAACTATGGCTACACCTTC. The chain couples TRBV7-9 to TRBJ1-2; D is ambiguous. This CDR3 is built from 15 residues. From germline, CDR1 is SEHNR and CDR2 FQNEAQ (reference sequence). Deletions cut 2 bases from V and 2 bases from J, with 12 bases between.